The 2 T cell receptor beta chains below all came from one sample that was sequenced in a study of early T cells in non-severe SARS-CoV-2 infection. One entry per CDR3 protein, called by TCRdb with MiXCR from the 5' RACE reads. The table lists approximately 75,000 distinct CDR3 sequences, roughly 15% of them singletons. The sequenced sample was whole blood, obtained at baseline. Every receptor here comes from an adult who was a healthcare worker with PCR-confirmed SARS-CoV-2 infection or an uninfected control (not recorded which).

This clonotype was observed at least ten times. The gene calls are TRBV29-1 and TRBJ1-1; possible D gene TRBD1, 5 bases. V was shortened by 6 bases and J by 1 base, with 12 bases between the two germline ends. CDR1 is SQVTM, CDR2 ANQGSEA, per germline. This CDR3 comprises 13 residues. The CDR3 loop reads CSVVGATNTEAFF. CDR3 coding DNA: TGCAGCGTCGTAGGGGCCACGAACACTGAAGCTTTCTTT.

This clonotype has a handful of counts. The chain is built from TRBV20-1 and TRBJ2-7, with D unclear. Trimming pared 6 bases from V and 2 bases from J, leaving 8 bases between. CDR3 size: 11 residues. Germline V CDR1 and CDR2: DFQATT, SNEGSKA (reference sequence). The CDR3 DNA reads as TGCAGTGCAACGGACCCCTACGAGCAGTACTTC. As protein: CSATDPYEQYF.